The entry below describes one T cell receptor beta chain. What it recognizes is unknown. Germline V gene lookup returns CDR1 MDHEN and CDR2 SYDVKM. The CDR3 totals 14 residues. V was shortened by 8 bases and J by 6 bases, with 20 bases between the two germline ends. The record originates from a study of shared clonotypes between healthy human individuals. The wider study: Donor composition was two women and a few men, aged 18 to 49. Regarding the study as a whole: Among non-shared clonotypes, generation probabilities were lower than among those shared by all four donors.

The repertoire was sequenced with immunoSEQ multiplex PCR; TCRdb's copy has only in-frame clones and lacks some. The sample gives millions of clones, just over 90% of which show up once; roughly 0.14% is in the top ten. Free of recent acute infections or vaccinations, the donors were healthy HIV-negative adults. The sequence derives from a man between 18 and 29 years old in good health. The rearrangement joins TRBV28 to TRBJ2-7; D tentatively fits TRBD1 or TRBD2 (5 bases each). Specimen: naive CD4+ T cells sorted from blood. Subset noted: CD45RA+ positively selected. CDR3 sequence (DNA): TGTGCCAGCCAAACCCGGGACCGCCACCTCGAGCAGTACTTC. Translation gives CASQTRDRHLEQYF.